A single sample is the source of the 15 T cell receptor beta chains below, sequenced in a study of T cell responses to AZD1222 COVID-19 vaccine. Profiling relied on immunoSEQ multiplex PCR, and the TCRdb table lists in-frame clones only, not all of them. The sample gives about 130,000 clones, roughly 90% of which show up once; 1.3% to 1.5% is in the top ten. The specimen was peripheral blood, collected on day 0 of AZD1222 vaccination. The receptors come from an adult in good health.

The genes are TRBV7-6 and TRBJ2-7; 9 bases map to TRBD2. V trimming: 0 bases; J trimming: 5 bases; junction bases outside the gene matches: 5. The CDR3 sequence is 15 residues long. From germline, CDR1 is SGHVS and CDR2 FNYEAQ. The CDR3 protein is CASSLAWTSVHEQYF. DNA of the CDR3: TGTGCCAGCAGCTTAGCGTGGACTAGCGTGCACGAGCAGTACTTC.

The chain uses TRBV5-3 and TRBJ2-1; D tentatively reads TRBD1 or TRBD2 (5 bases each). TRBV5-3 is an open reading frame, and its role is uncertain. The CDR3 covers 14 residues. V was trimmed by 4 bases and J by 4 bases, leaving 12 bases between them. The CDR3 nucleotides read TGTGCCAGAAGCGGAGAGGGACGGTACAATGAGCAGTTCTTC. As protein: CARSGEGRYNEQFF.

A few counts support this clone. The gene calls are TRBV3-1 (or the pseudogene TRBV3-2) and TRBJ1-3; D call uncertain. CDR3 size: 14 residues. CDR1 and CDR2 (germline): LGHDT, YNNKEL (reference sequence). Deletions cut 1 base from V and 6 bases from J, with 10 bases between. CDR3 loop: CASSQGDLANTIYF. In DNA form, the CDR3 reads TGTGCCAGCAGCCAAGGTGACTTAGCAAACACCATATATTTT.

V is TRBV28 and J is TRBJ2-7; D not certain. The CDR3 loop spans 12 amino acids. Germline V gives CDR1 MDHEN, CDR2 SYDVKM. Trimming stripped 7 bases from V and 3 bases from J, with 10 bases between. CDR3 coding DNA: TGTGCCAGCAACATGCTTGGCTACGAGCAGTACTTC. This gives the protein CASNMLGYEQYF.

This clone has just one count. The chain links TRBV6-4 to TRBJ2-3; the D gene is possibly TRBD2 (5 bases). The V end lost 2 bases, the J end lost 5 bases, and 11 bases lay between the germline ends. Looked up from germline, CDR1 is MRHNA and CDR2 is SNTAGT. CDR3 length equals 14 residues. Here the CDR3 reads CASSDTAGEDTQYF. CDR3 nucleotide sequence: TGTGCCAGCAGTGACACGGCGGGCGAAGATACGCAGTATTTT.

The chain joins TRBV7-9 to TRBJ1-1; no reliable D call. Germline CDR1 and CDR2: SEHNR and FQNEAQ (reference sequence). Trimming removed 4 bases from V and 11 bases from J, with 26 bases in between. The length of the CDR3 is 16 residues. The CDR3 DNA sequence: TGTGCCAGCAGCTCTACGAATACGGGTGGTAGGGTCTGGGCTTTCTTT. Its protein is CASSSTNTGGRVWAFF.

This chain connects TRBV28 to TRBJ1-2; 9 bases align to TRBD1. J was trimmed by 6 bases and V by 6 bases; bases with no gene match: 11. The CDR3 extends over 15 amino acids. The V gene's germline CDR1 is MDHEN and CDR2 SYDVKM. This CDR3 is CASRRLGTGPDGYTF. In DNA form, the CDR3 reads TGTGCCAGCAGGAGACTCGGGACAGGGCCGGATGGCTACACCTTC.

The rearrangement links TRBV3-1 (or the pseudogene TRBV3-2) to TRBJ1-3; a possible D gene is TRBD1 (6 bases). V shed 0 bases and J shed 2 bases, with 8 bases lying between them. This CDR3 is built from 15 residues. Germline values: CDR1 LGHDT, CDR2 YNNKEL (reference sequence). The CDR3 coding sequence is TGTGCCAGCAGCCAAGAAGGGGGACCTGGAAACACCATATATTTT. It is translated as CASSQEGGPGNTIYF.

This chain connects TRBV6-1 to TRBJ1-4; D is unclear. The germline gives CDR1 MNHNS, CDR2 SASEGT. The CDR3 consists of 13 residues. The germline V and J ends were trimmed by 8 bases and 3 bases, with 10 bases remaining between them. This chain's CDR3 is CASSGLANEKLFF. The CDR3, as DNA: TGTGCCAGCTCGGGATTGGCTAATGAAAAACTGTTTTTT.

This clone has a handful of counts. V is TRBV5-3 and J is TRBJ1-5; 11 bases are a match to TRBD1. TRBV5-3 is designated an ORF whose function remains uncertain. CDR3 length: 15 amino acids. J was trimmed by 7 bases and V by 1 base; bases with no gene match: 4. The CDR3 spells CARSLRDRGRQPQHF. DNA of the CDR3: TGTGCCAGAAGCTTGAGGGACAGGGGGAGGCAGCCCCAGCATTTT.

The chain is built from TRBV6-1 and TRBJ2-2; D gene ambiguous. The CDR3 sequence is 14 residues long. Germline CDR1 and CDR2: MNHNS and SASEGT. V lost 5 bases and J 2 bases, leaving 9 bases between the germline ends. The CDR3 DNA reads TGTGCCAGCAGTTTCGGGTCAAACACCGGGGAGCTGTTTTTT. Translating it yields CASSFGSNTGELFF.

This rearrangement joins TRBV6-1 to TRBJ2-7; possibly TRBD1 for D (6 bases). V dropped 3 bases and J dropped 3 bases, with 12 bases sitting between them. The CDR3 covers 14 residues. CDR1 is MNHNS and CDR2 is SASEGT in the germline V gene. The CDR3 loop reads CASSEPGQLYEQYF. In DNA form, the CDR3 reads TGTGCCAGCAGTGAGCCGGGACAACTCTACGAGCAGTACTTC.

The gene calls are TRBV3-1 (or the pseudogene TRBV3-2) and TRBJ1-2; D is unresolved. Germline V gene lookup returns CDR1 LGHDT and CDR2 YNNKEL (reference sequence). The V end was cut by 0 bases, the J end by 4 bases, with 18 bases between. The CDR3 has 17 amino acids. CDR3 bases: TGTGCCAGCAGCCAAGATCGAGGTCCCATCGGCGGCTATGGCTACACCTTC. Protein sequence: CASSQDRGPIGGYGYTF.

In regard to this clone: Other DNA variants within this sample encode the same CDR3. The chain couples TRBV30 to TRBJ1-3; D uncertain. The V gene's germline CDR1 is GTSNPN and CDR2 SVGIG (reference sequence). The CDR3 has 15 residues. Trimming shortened V by 1 base and J by 0 bases, and 10 bases separated the two germline ends. CDR3 nucleotide sequence: TGTGCCTGGAGTGAACAACTGTTCTCTGGAAACACCATATATTTT. Protein sequence: CAWSEQLFSGNTIYF. Full variable domain (rest looked up from reference TRBV30 and TRBJ1-3): SQTIHQWPATLVQPVGSPLSLECTVEGTSNPNLYWYRQAAGRGLQLLFYSVGIGQISSEVPQNLSASRPQDRQFILSSKKLLLSDSGFYLCAWSEQLFSGNTIYFGEGSWLTVV.

The chain employs TRBV19 and TRBJ2-7, with D tentatively TRBD2 (6 bases). The germline gives CDR1 LNHDA, CDR2 SQIVND (reference sequence). V was pared by 5 bases and J by 4 bases, with 9 bases between. This CDR3 region has 12 residues. The CDR3 region has the DNA TGTGCCAGTAGTTCAGGGAGGTACGAGCAGTACTTC. The encoded protein is CASSSGRYEQYF.